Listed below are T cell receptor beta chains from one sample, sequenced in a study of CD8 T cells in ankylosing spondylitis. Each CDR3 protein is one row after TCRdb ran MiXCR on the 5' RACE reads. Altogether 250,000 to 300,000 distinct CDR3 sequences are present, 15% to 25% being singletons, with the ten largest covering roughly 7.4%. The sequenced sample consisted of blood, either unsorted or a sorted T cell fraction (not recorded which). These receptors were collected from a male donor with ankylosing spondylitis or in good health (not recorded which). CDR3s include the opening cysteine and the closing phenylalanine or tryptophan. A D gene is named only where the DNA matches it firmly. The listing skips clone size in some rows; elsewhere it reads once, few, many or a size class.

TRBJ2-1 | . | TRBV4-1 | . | TGCGCCAGCAGCCCCCACAGGGAGGATGAGCAGTTCTTC | CASSPHREDEQFF
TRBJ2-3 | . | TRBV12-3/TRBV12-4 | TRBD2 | TGTGCCAGCAGTATCCTGGGGGGGGGGACTAGCACAGATACGCAGTATTTT | CASSILGGGTSTDTQYF
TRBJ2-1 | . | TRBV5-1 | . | TGCGCCAGCAGCCAAACCGATTACAATGAGCAGTTCTTC | CASSQTDYNEQFF
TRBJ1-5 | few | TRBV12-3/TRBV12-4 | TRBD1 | TGTGCCAGCAGCGCGGGACAGGGAGATTTCCAGCATTTT | CASSAGQGDFQHF
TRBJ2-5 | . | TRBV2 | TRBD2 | TGTGCCAGCAAGCGGGGACTAGCGGACTTGGAGACCCAGTACTTC | CASKRGLADLETQYF
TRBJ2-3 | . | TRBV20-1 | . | TGCAGTGCTAGGATATCTTTAGCGGTAGATACGCAGTATTTT | CSARISLAVDTQYF
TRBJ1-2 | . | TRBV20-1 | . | TGCAGTGCTAGCCTTCGTGACAACCTATCCGGCTACACCTTC | CSASLRDNLSGYTF
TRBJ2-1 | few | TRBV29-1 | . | TGCAGCGCCCAGATTCGGGTGGCAGGGATTAATGAGCAGTTCTTC | CSAQIRVAGINEQFF
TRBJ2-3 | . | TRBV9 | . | TGTGCCAGCAGCGTAGAAGGGCGGAGCACAGATACGCAGTATTTT | CASSVEGRSTDTQYF
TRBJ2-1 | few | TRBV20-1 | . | TGCAGTGCTAGAAGTGGTGCCGGAGACAATGAGCAGTTCTTC | CSARSGAGDNEQFF
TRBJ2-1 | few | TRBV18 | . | TGTGCCAGCTCACCGTTAGCTGGAGGATCCGATGAGCAGTTCTTC | CASSPLAGGSDEQFF
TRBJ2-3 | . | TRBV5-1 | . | TGCGCCAGCAGCCCAGGGGACCTCACAGATACGCAGTATTTT | CASSPGDLTDTQYF
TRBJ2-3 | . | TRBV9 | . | TGTGCCAGCAGCGATACCCAGACTAGGCGGACAGATACGCAGTATTTT | CASSDTQTRRTDTQYF
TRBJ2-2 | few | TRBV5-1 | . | TGCGCCAGCAGCGGTGATGGTCTGGAAGGCGGGGAGCTGTTTTTT | CASSGDGLEGGELFF
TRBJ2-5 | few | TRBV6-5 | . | TGTGCCAGCAGTTACCTCACCCGAGGGAGTGGGGGGACCCAGTACTTC | CASSYLTRGSGGTQYF
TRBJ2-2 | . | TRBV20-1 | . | TGCAGTGCTAGAGATGGGGTGAGGGCGGGAACCGGGGAGCTGTTTTTT | CSARDGVRAGTGELFF
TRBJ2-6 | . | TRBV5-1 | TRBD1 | TGCGCCAGCAGCTCTAGACAGGGGGCTTCTGGGGCCAACGTCCTGACTTTC | CASSSRQGASGANVLTF
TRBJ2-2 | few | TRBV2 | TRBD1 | TGTGCCAGCAGGGGACAGGGGAACACCGGGGAGCTGTTTTTT | CASRGQGNTGELFF
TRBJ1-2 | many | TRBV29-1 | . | TGCAGCGCCGGCGACAGCTTTAACTATGGCTACACCTTC | CSAGDSFNYGYTF
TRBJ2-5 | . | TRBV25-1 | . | TGTGCCAGCTCTCAGTCACAAGAGACCCAGTACTTC | CASSQSQETQYF
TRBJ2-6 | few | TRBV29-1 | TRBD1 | TGCAGCGTTGAGAGGGGACAGGGGGACGTCCTGACTTTC | CSVERGQGDVLTF
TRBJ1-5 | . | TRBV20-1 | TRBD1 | TGCAGTGCTAGAGATTCCGACAGGGCTCGGGCTCAGCCCCAGCATTTT | CSARDSDRARAQPQHF
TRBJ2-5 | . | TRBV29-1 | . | TGCAGCGTTGAGTTCTATGCCCGGGGAGAGACCCAGTACTTC | CSVEFYARGETQYF
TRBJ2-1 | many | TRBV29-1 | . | TGCAGCGTGATCACAGGCAATGAGCAGTTCTTC | CSVITGNEQFF
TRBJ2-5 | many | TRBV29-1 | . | TGCAGCGTTGGCGACGGGCAGCAAGAGACCCAGTACTTC | CSVGDGQQETQYF
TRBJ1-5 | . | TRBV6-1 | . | TGTGCCAGCAGCATGACTGGCGGTCAGCCCCAGCATTTT | CASSMTGGQPQHF
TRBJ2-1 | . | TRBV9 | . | TGTGCCAGCAGCTACGGGCCAGGCAATGAGCAGTTCTTC | CASSYGPGNEQFF
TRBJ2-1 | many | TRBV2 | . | TGTGCCAGCAGGGAGGCCCACTGGGAGCAGTTCTTC | CASREAHWEQFF
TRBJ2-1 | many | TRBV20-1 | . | TGCAGTGCCAATGGGACTCCCCACAATGAGCAGTTCTTC | CSANGTPHNEQFF
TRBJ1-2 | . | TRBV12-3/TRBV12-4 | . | TGTGCCAGCAGTTTGGACCGACGCTCCTATGGCTACACCTTC | CASSLDRRSYGYTF
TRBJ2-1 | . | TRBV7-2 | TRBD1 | TGTGCCAGCAGCTTAGCGACAGGGGGATACAATGAGCAGTTCTTC | CASSLATGGYNEQFF
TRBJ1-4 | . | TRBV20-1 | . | TGCAGTGCCGCCGGGCCAAACCCCCTAAATGAAAAACTGTTTTTT | CSAAGPNPLNEKLFF
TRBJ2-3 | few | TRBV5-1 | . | TGCGCCAGCAGCTTGTCGGCCACCCCCACAGATACGCAGTATTTT | CASSLSATPTDTQYF
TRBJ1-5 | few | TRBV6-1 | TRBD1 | TGTGCCAGCAGCAGGGACAGGAATAGCAATCAGCCCCAGCATTTT | CASSRDRNSNQPQHF
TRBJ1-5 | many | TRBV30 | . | TGTGCCTGGAGTTTGGCAGGGAACAATCAGCCCCAGCATTTT | CAWSLAGNNQPQHF
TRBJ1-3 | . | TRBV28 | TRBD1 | TGTGCCAGCAGCCGGGCGCGGACAGGGGGGGGAAACACCATATATTTT | CASSRARTGGGNTIYF
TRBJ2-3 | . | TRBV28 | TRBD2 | TGTGCCAGCAGTTTGCCCACAGCGGGAGGGAACACAGATACGCAGTATTTT | CASSLPTAGGNTDTQYF
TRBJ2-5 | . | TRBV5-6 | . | TGTGCCAGCAGCTTGGCGTGGGACGAGACCCAGTACTTC | CASSLAWDETQYF
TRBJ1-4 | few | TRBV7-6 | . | TGTGCCAGCAGCGCCCTCGGGACTTCTAATGAAAAACTGTTTTTT | CASSALGTSNEKLFF
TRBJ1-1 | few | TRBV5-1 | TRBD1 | TGCGCCAGCAGCCCCCCGGGCAGGGGGGGCACTGAAGCTTTCTTT | CASSPPGRGGTEAFF
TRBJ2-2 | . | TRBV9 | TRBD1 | TGTGCCAGCAGCACGCGACAGGGTTTTAACACCGGGGAGCTGTTTTTT | CASSTRQGFNTGELFF